A single sample is the source of the 5 T cell receptor beta chains below, sequenced in a study of T cell responses to AZD1222 COVID-19 vaccine. Method: immunoSEQ multiplex PCR; TCRdb's copy keeps in-frame clones and lacks some. The table includes 85,000 to 100,000 clones, approximately 88% detected once. The source was peripheral blood, collected on day 0 of AZD1222 vaccination. Receptors were obtained from an adult in good health.

The chain joins TRBV30 to TRBJ2-3; 8 nucleotides line up with TRBD2. CDR3 size: 12 residues. Germline CDR1 GTSNPN, CDR2 SVGIG (reference sequence). With 7 bases clipped from V and 10 bases from J, the junction kept 10 bases outside the gene matches. CDR3 DNA: TGTGCCTTCGACCCGGGACTAGTGGCGCAGTATTTT. Translating gives CAFDPGLVAQYF.

The V call is TRBV6-2 or TRBV6-3, the J call TRBJ1-5; D is perhaps TRBD1 (6 bases). V lost 5 bases to trimming and J lost 8 bases, with 19 bases between them. The CDR3 totals 15 residues. The germline gives CDR1 MNHEY, CDR2 SVGEGT. DNA for the CDR3: TGTGCCAGCAGTCGAACCCCGGGGGGCTCAGAGCCCCAGCATTTT. It is translated as CASSRTPGGSEPQHF.

This clone was recorded only once. The rearrangement joins TRBV5-1 to TRBJ2-2, with 8 bases that match TRBD2. With 4 bases clipped from V and 0 bases from J, the junction kept 2 bases outside the gene matches. The germline gives CDR1 SGHRS, CDR2 YFSETQ. This CDR3 comprises 15 residues. This chain's CDR3 is CASSHSGANTGELFF. CDR3 DNA sequence: TGCGCCAGCAGCCATAGCGGGGCGAACACCGGGGAGCTGTTTTTT.

The chain recombines TRBV11-2 with TRBJ2-7; D gene ambiguous. This CDR3 has 14 amino acids. Per germline, CDR1 SGHAT and CDR2 FQNNGV. The V end was cut by 0 bases, the J end by 6 bases, with 12 bases between. In DNA, the CDR3 is TGTGCCAGCAGCTTAGATTCAGGAACCGGCGAGCAGTACTTC. The encoded protein is CASSLDSGTGEQYF.

V and J are TRBV7-8 and TRBJ1-2; D uncertain. The V gene's germline CDR1 is SGHVS and CDR2 FQNEAQ. This CDR3 is 15 amino acids long. The V and J ends lost 2 bases and 0 bases respectively, with 10 bases between them. Here the CDR3 DNA reads TGTGCCAGCAGCTTAAGACCTGACCCTAACTATGGCTACACCTTC. The encoded protein is CASSLRPDPNYGYTF.